The entry below describes one TCR beta chain. The target antigen is unknown. Germline V gives CDR1 MGHRA, CDR2 YSYEKL. V lost 1 base and J 4 bases, leaving 8 bases between the germline ends. The CDR3 runs 14 residues. Using its own MiXCR run on the RT-PCR reads, TCRdb lists one record per CDR3 protein. The sample has more than 150,000 distinct CDR3 sequences; about 10% are singletons. This specimen belongs to a study of response to subunit inactivated influenza vaccine. Overall study results and limits: After each seasonal influenza vaccination, few new T cells are recruited, the authors suggested.

The clonotype originates from a man between 50 and 75 years old who received an inactivated influenza vaccine. J is TRBJ1-5 and V is TRBV4-1; no clear D. The sequences come from CD8+ T cells sorted from PBMCs, collected less than 30 months after vaccination. The CDR3 sequence: CASSQVYGNQPQHF. The DNA for the CDR3 is TGCGCCAGCAGCCAAGTTTACGGGAATCAGCCCCAGCATTTT.